A selection of T cell receptor beta chains follows, all from one sample in a study of T cell repertoires in cytomegalovirus infection. Each CDR3 protein is one row after TCRdb ran MiXCR on the reads. The table includes roughly 730,000 distinct CDR3 sequences, roughly 30% detected once. No cognate antigen is known for these TCRs. The material was cultured PBMCs, obtained from culture after CMV antigen stimulation. The receptor source for this set is a human donor in good health (CMV status not recorded). Some clones in this sample may be carry-over from other donors' samples. Each CDR3 is given with its conserved first and last residue. A D gene is named only where the DNA matches it firmly. Where a row states a size, it is once, few, many or the class of an expanded clone; other rows omit it.

CDR3 protein	CDR3 DNA	clone size	V gene	D gene	J gene
CASSAIGDVETQYF	TGTGCCAGCAGTGCCATAGGGGATGTAGAGACCCAGTACTTC	-	TRBV28	-	TRBJ2-5
CASSFRLAGETQYF	TGTGCCAGCAGCTTCCGGTTAGCGGGAGAGACCCAGTACTTC	-	TRBV9	TRBD2	TRBJ2-5
CASSFEGQSPLHF	TGTGCCAGCAGCTTCGAGGGGCAATCACCCCTCCACTTT	few	TRBV7-2	-	TRBJ1-6
CASSPTGVDYNEQFF	TGTGCCAGCAGTCCGACGGGGGTAGACTACAATGAGCAGTTCTTC	-	TRBV12-3/TRBV12-4	-	TRBJ2-1
CASGFGLGASEQYF	TGTGCCAGCGGGTTTGGACTAGGGGCGTCCGAGCAGTACTTC	-	TRBV6-6	TRBD2	TRBJ2-7
CASSALGTSDTGELFF	TGTGCCAGTAGTGCCCTAGGGACTAGCGATACCGGGGAGCTGTTTTTT	few	TRBV19	TRBD2	TRBJ2-2
CASSLGFRYGDATNEKLFF	TGTGCCAGCAGCTTAGGGTTTAGGTACGGGGATGCAACTAATGAAAAACTGTTTTTT	few	TRBV7-2	-	TRBJ1-4
CASRGDGVGNTEAFF	TGTGCCAGCAGGGGTGATGGGGTAGGGAACACTGAAGCTTTCTTT	once	TRBV27	-	TRBJ1-1
CASNLGHNYGYTF	TGTGCCAGCAATCTGGGACACAACTATGGCTACACCTTC	few	TRBV6-1	-	TRBJ1-2
CASSLGTGVGYEQYF	TGTGCCAGCAGCTTGGGGACAGGGGTCGGGTACGAGCAGTACTTC	many	TRBV7-2	TRBD1	TRBJ2-7
CASSLWVHEKLFF	TGTGCCAGCAGCTTGTGGGTGCATGAAAAACTGTTTTTT	few	TRBV5-6	-	TRBJ1-4
CASSHVGPRGEKLFF	TGCGCCAGCAGCCACGTCGGACCGAGGGGTGAAAAACTGTTTTTT	-	TRBV4-1	-	TRBJ1-4
CATSPVDPTYNEQFF	TGTGCCACCAGCCCTGTGGACCCAACCTACAATGAGCAGTTCTTC	-	TRBV15	-	TRBJ2-1
CASSIQGIRGYTF	TGTGCCAGCAGCATCCAGGGGATTCGAGGCTACACCTTC	few	TRBV6-1	-	TRBJ1-2
CASSYFPPGEGSGSSDTQYF	TGTGCCAGCAGTTACTTTCCGCCGGGGGAGGGTAGCGGGAGTAGTGATACGCAGTATTTT	-	TRBV6-8	TRBD2	TRBJ2-3
CASSSTLAGLSTDTQYF	TGTGCCAGCAGCTCGACCTTAGCGGGACTCAGCACAGATACGCAGTATTTT	few	TRBV7-9	TRBD2	TRBJ2-3
CSVVWEPDTQYF	TGCAGCGTTGTGTGGGAACCAGATACGCAGTATTTT	once	TRBV29-1	-	TRBJ2-3
CASSLDHVSFF	TGTGCCAGCAGTTTAGACCATGTTTCGTTTTTT	-	TRBV12-3/TRBV12-4	-	TRBJ2-2
CASSLSGTSGSYEQFF	TGTGCCAGCAGCTTATCCGGGACTAGCGGGAGCTATGAGCAGTTCTTC	-	TRBV7-2	TRBD2	TRBJ2-1
CASSLGRIEEYGYTF	TGTGCCAGCAGCCTCGGCAGGATCGAGGAGTATGGCTACACCTTC	many	TRBV7-2	-	TRBJ1-2
CSASPVTSGGETQYF	TGCAGTGCTAGCCCCGTGACTAGCGGGGGAGAGACCCAGTACTTC	few	TRBV20-1	TRBD2	TRBJ2-5
CASSPGHTNTGELFF	TGTGCCAGCAGCCCGGGACATACGAACACCGGGGAGCTGTTTTTT	-	TRBV12-3/TRBV12-4	-	TRBJ2-2
CSAREDRQGTTIYF	TGCAGTGCTAGAGAGGACCGTCAGGGCACCACCATATATTTT	-	TRBV20-1	-	TRBJ1-3
CASSLDWSNEKLFF	TGTGCCAGCAGCTTAGACTGGTCTAATGAAAAACTGTTTTTT	many	TRBV7-2	-	TRBJ1-4
CASSARGITDTQYF	TGTGCCAGCAGTGCCCGCGGGATCACAGATACGCAGTATTTT	-	TRBV9	-	TRBJ2-3
CASTRSQGNSYGYTF	TGTGCCAGCACCAGAAGCCAGGGCAATTCCTATGGCTACACCTTC	many	TRBV7-2	-	TRBJ1-2
CASSQDKATRVVDTQYF	TGCGCCAGCAGCCAAGATAAAGCGACAAGGGTCGTGGATACGCAGTATTTT	few	TRBV4-3	-	TRBJ2-3
CASSLARQEKLFF	TGTGCCAGCAGCTTAGCTAGACAAGAAAAACTGTTTTTT	-	TRBV11-2	-	TRBJ1-4
CASSYQATQYF	TGTGCCAGCAGTTACCAGGCTACGCAGTATTTT	-	TRBV6-5	-	TRBJ2-3
CASTSGTLISEQYF	TGTGCCAGCACCTCGGGGACTCTCATCAGCGAGCAGTACTTC	-	TRBV12-3/TRBV12-4	-	TRBJ2-7
CASSLDSYNEKLFF	TGTGCCAGCAGCTTAGACAGCTATAATGAAAAACTGTTTTTT	few	TRBV11-2	-	TRBJ1-4
CASSSDGPNQPQHF	TGTGCCAGCAGTTCCGACGGACCCAATCAGCCCCAGCATTTT	-	TRBV6-6	-	TRBJ1-5
CAITGAPGHEQFF	TGTGCCATCACGGGGGCCCCGGGCCATGAGCAGTTCTTC	-	TRBV10-3	-	TRBJ2-1
CASSSPGLLDEQYF	TGTGCCAGCAGTTCCCCAGGTCTACTTGACGAGCAGTACTTC	-	TRBV6-2/TRBV6-3	-	TRBJ2-7